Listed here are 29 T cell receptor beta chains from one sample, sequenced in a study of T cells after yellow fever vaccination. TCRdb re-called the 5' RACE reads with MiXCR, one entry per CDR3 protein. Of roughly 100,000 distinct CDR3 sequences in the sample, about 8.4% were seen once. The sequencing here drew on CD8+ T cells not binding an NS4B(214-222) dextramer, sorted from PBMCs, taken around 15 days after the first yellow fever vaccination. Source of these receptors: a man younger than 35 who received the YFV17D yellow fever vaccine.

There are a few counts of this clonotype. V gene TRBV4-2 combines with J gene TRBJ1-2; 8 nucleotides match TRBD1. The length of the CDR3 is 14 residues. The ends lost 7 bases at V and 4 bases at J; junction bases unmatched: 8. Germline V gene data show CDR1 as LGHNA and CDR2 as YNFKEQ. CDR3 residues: CASKVLGTGYGYTF. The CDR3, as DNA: TGTGCCAGCAAAGTTCTCGGGACAGGCTATGGCTACACCTTC.

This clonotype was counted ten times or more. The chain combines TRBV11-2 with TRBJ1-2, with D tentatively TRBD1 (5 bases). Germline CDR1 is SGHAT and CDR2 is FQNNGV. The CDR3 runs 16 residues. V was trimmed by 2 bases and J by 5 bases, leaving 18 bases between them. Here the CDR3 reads CASSLYRGLEVYGYTF. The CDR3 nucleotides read TGTGCCAGCAGCTTATATCGGGGGTTGGAGGTTTATGGCTACACCTTC.

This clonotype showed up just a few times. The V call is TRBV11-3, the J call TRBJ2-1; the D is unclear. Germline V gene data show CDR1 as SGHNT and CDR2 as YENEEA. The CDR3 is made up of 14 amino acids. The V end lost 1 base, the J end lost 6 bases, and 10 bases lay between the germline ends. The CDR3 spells CASSLAGQVNEQFF. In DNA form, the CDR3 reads TGTGCCAGCAGCTTAGCGGGCCAGGTCAATGAGCAGTTCTTC. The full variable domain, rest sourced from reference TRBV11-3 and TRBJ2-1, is EAGVVQSPRYKIIEKKQPVAFWCNPISGHNTLYWYLQNLGQGPELLIRYENEEAVDDSQLPKDRFSAERLKGVDSTLKIQPAELGDSAVYLCASSLAGQVNEQFFGPGTRLTVL.

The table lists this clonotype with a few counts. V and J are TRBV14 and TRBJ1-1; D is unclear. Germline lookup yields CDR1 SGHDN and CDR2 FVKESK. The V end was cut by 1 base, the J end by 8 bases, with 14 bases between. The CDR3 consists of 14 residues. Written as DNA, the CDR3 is TGTGCCAGCAGCCAAGGGCGTACTCGGGGAGAAGCTTTCTTT. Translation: CASSQGRTRGEAFF.

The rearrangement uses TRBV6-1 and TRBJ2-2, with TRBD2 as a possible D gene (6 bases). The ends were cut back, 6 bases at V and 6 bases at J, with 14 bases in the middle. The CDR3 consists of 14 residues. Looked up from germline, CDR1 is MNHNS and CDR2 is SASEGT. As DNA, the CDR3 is TGTGCCAGCAGCTCCTTAGCGGTCGCCGGGGAGCTGTTTTTT. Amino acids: CASSSLAVAGELFF.

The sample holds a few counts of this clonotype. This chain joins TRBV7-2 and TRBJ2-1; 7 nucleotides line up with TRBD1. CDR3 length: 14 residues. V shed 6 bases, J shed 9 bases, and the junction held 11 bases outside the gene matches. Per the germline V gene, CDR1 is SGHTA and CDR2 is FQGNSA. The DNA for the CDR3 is TGTGCCAGCAGTAGGGGGCCCCCCAGGGGTGAGCAGTTCTTC. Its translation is CASSRGPPRGEQFF. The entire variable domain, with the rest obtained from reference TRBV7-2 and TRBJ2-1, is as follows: GAGVSQSPSNKVTEKGKDVELRCDPISGHTALYWYRQSLGQGLEFLIYFQGNSAPDKSGLPSDRFSAERTGGSVSTLTIQRTQQEDSAVYLCASSRGPPRGEQFFGPGTRLTVL.

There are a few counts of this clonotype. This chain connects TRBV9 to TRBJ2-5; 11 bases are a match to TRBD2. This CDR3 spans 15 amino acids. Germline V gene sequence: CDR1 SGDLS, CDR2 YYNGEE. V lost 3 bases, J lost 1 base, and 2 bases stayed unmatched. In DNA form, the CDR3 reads TGTGCCAGCAGCGGAGGGACTAGCGGCCAAGAGACCCAGTACTTC. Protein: CASSGGTSGQETQYF.

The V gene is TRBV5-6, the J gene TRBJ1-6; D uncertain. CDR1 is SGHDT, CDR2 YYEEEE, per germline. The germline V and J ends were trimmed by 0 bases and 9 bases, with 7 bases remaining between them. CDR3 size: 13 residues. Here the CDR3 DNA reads TGTGCCAGCAGCTTGGGCGGAACTTCACCCCTCCACTTT. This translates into CASSLGGTSPLHF.

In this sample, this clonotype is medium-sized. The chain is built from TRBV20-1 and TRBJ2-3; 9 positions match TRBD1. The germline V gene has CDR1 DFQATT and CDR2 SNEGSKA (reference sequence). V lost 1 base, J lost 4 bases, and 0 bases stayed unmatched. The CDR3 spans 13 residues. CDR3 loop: CSARGDRADTQYF. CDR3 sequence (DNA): TGCAGTGCTAGAGGGGACAGGGCAGATACGCAGTATTTT.

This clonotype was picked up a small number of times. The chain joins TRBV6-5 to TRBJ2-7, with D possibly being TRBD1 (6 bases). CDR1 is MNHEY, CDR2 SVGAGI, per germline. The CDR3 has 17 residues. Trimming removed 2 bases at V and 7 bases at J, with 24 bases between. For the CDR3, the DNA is TGTGCCAGCAGTTACCGCGCCTCACAGGGATCCCATTGGGAGCAGTACTTC. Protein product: CASSYRASQGSHWEQYF.

The CDR3, as DNA: TGTGCCAGTACCACCTTGGGGGGATTTAATGAGCAGTTCTTC. Translation: CASTTLGGFNEQFF. The gene calls are TRBV19 and TRBJ2-1; a weak D match, TRBD2 (6 bases). The V end was cut by 7 bases, the J end by 7 bases, with 17 bases between. The CDR3 consists of 14 residues. Germline lookup yields CDR1 LNHDA and CDR2 SQIVND (reference sequence). Together with reference TRBV19 and TRBJ2-1, the CDR3 gives the full variable domain: DGGITQSPKYLFRKEGQNVTLSCEQNLNHDAMYWYRQDPGQGLRLIYYSQIVNDFQKGDIAEGYSVSREKKESFPLTVTSAQKNPTAFYLCASTTLGGFNEQFFGPGTRLTVL.

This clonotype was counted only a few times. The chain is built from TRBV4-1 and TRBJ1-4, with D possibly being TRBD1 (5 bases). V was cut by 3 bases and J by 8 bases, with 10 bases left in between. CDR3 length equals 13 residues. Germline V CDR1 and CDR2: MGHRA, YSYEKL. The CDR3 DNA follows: TGCGCCAGCAGCCAGGGGACTCGGGAAAAACTGTTTTTT. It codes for CASSQGTREKLFF.

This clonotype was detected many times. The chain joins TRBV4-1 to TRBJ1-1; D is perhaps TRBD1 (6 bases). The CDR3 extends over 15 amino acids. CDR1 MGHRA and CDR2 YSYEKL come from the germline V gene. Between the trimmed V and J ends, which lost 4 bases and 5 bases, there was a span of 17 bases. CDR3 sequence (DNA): TGCGCCAGCAGCCGCCACCGAGGGGGGGCAACTGAAGCTTTCTTT. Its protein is CASSRHRGGATEAFF.

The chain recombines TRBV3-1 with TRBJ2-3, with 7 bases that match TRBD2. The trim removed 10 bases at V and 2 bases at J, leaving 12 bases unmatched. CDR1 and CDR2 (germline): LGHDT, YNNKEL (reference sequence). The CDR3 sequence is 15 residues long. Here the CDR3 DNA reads TGTGCCACCTGCCAAGGACGGGGGGTCACAGATACGCAGTATTTT. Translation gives CATCQGRGVTDTQYF.

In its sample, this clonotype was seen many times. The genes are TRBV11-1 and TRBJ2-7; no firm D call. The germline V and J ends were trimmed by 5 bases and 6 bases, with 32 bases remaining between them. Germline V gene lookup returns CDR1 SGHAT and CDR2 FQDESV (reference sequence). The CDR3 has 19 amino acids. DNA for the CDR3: TGTGCCAGCAGCCCTTCGGTGGCATCGACCTTTTATTATCGTGGCGAGCAGTACTTC. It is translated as CASSPSVASTFYYRGEQYF.

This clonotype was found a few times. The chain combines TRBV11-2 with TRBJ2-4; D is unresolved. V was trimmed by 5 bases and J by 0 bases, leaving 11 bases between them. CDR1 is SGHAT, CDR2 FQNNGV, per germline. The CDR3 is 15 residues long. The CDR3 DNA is TGTGCCAGCAGCGAGCCCAAGCTAGCCAAAAACATTCAGTACTTC. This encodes CASSEPKLAKNIQYF. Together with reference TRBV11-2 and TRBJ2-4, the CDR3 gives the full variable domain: EAGVAQSPRYKIIEKRQSVAFWCNPISGHATLYWYQQILGQGPKLLIQFQNNGVVDDSQLPKDRFSAERLKGVDSTLKIQPAKLEDSAVYLCASSEPKLAKNIQYFGAGTRLSVL.

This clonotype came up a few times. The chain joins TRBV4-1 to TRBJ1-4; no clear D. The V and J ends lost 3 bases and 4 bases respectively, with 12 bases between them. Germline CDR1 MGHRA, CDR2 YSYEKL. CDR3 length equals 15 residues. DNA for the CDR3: TGCGCCAGCAGCCAGGGATCGTGGGGTAATGAAAAACTGTTTTTT. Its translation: CASSQGSWGNEKLFF.

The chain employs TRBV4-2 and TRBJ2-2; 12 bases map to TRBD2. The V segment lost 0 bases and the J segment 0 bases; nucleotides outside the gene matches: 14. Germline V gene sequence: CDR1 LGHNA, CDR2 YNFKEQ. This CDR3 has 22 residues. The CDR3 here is CASSQEMLAGGPKVANTGELFF. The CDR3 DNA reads TGTGCCAGCAGCCAAGAGATGCTAGCGGGGGGGCCTAAGGTCGCGAACACCGGGGAGCTGTTTTTT.

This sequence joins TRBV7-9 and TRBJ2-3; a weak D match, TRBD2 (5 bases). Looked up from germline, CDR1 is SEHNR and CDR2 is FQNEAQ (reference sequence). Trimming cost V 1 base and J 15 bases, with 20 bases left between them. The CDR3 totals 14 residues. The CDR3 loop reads CASSLEASTPSSYF. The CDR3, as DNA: TGTGCCAGCAGCTTAGAAGCTTCAACCCCTAGCTCCTATTTT.

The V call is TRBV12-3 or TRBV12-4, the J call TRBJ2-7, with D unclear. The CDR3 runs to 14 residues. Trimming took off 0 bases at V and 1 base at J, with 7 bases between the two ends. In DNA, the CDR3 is TGTGCCAGCAGTTTAGCGCCCAGATCCTACGAGCAGTACTTC. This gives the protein CASSLAPRSYEQYF.

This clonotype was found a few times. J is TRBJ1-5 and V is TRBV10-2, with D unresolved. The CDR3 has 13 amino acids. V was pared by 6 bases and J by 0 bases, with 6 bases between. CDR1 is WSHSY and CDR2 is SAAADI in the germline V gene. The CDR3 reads CASRQYSNQPQHF. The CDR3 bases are TGCGCCAGCAGACAGTATAGCAATCAGCCCCAGCATTTT.

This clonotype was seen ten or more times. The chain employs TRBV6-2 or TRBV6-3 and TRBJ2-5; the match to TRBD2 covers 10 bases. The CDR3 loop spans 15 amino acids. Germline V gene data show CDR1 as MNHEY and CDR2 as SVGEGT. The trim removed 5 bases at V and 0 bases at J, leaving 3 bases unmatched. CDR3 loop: CASSPSGGNQETQYF. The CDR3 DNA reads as TGTGCCAGCAGTCCTAGCGGGGGTAACCAAGAGACCCAGTACTTC.

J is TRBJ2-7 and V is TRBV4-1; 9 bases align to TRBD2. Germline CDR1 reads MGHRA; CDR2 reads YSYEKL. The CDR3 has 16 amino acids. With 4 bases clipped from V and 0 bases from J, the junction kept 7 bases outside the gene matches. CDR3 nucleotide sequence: TGCGCCAGCAGCCCAGATAGCGGGGGCCGCTCCTACGAGCAGTACGTC. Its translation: CASSPDSGGRSYEQYV.

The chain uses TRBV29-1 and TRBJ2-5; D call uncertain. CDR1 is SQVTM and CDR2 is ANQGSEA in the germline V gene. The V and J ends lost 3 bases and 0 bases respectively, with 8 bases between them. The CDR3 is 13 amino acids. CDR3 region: CSVDGTNQETQYF. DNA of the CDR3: TGCAGCGTTGATGGCACTAACCAAGAGACCCAGTACTTC.

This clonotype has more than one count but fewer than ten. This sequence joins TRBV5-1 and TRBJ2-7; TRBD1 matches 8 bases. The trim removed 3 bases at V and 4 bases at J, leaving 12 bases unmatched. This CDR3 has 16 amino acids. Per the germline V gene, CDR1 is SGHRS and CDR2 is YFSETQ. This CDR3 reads CASSSSGGSPFYEQYV. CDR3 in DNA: TGCGCCAGCAGCTCCTCAGGGGGCTCGCCCTTTTACGAGCAGTACGTC.

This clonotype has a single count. The CDR3 protein is CASSVRDSPNEQFF. Here the CDR3 DNA reads TGCGCCAGCAGCGTCCGGGATTCGCCCAATGAGCAGTTCTTC. The gene calls are TRBV5-1 and TRBJ2-1; perhaps TRBD2 as D (5 bases). The CDR3 spans 14 residues. From germline, CDR1 is SGHRS and CDR2 YFSETQ. The ends were cut back, 4 bases at V and 6 bases at J, with 14 bases in the middle.

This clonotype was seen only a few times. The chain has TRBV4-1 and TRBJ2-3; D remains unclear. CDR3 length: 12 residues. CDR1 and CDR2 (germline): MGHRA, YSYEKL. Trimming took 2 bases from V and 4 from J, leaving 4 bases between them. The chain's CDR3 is CASSQRADTQYF. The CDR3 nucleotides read TGCGCCAGCAGCCAACGGGCAGATACGCAGTATTTT.

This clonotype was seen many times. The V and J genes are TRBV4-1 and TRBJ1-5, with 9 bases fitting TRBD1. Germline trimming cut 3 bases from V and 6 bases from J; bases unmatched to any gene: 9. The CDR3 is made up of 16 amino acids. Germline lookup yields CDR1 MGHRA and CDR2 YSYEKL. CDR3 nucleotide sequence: TGCGCCAGCAGCCACGCCGACAGGGGGAGAGGTCAGCCCCAGCATTTT. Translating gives CASSHADRGRGQPQHF.

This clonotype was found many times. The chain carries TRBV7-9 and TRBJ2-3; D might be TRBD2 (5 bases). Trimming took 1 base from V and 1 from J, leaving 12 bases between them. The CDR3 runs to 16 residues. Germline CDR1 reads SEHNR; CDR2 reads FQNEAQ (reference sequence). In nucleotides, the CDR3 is TGTGCCAGCAGCTTAGTTATGGAGGCTGGCACAGATACGCAGTATTTT. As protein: CASSLVMEAGTDTQYF.